This T cell receptor beta chain was captured by sequencing in a study of T cells in Graves' hyperthyroidism and ophthalmopathy. Amplification targeted TCR beta CDR3 regions from RNA transcripts. Primed by the HTBI set, a first-round RT-PCR was run on the TCR CDR3. TCRdb reprocessed the multiplex PCR reads with MiXCR, giving one entry per CDR3 protein. Of about 200,000 distinct CDR3 sequences listed, roughly 18% are singletons. This clonotype was seen repeatedly, ten times or more. The CDR3 is 13 amino acids. The germline CDR1 and CDR2 sequences are SQVTM and ANQGSEA. The V end lost 3 bases, the J end lost 7 bases, and 13 bases lay between the germline ends. For Graves' hyperthyroidism to be stable, ophthalmopathy could not progress within 18 months. A patient was excluded if there was uncontrolled infection, other autoimmune disease, pregnancy or lactation. Fresh peripheral blood, around 10 ml, yielded the PBMCs.

This clonotype was sampled from a middle-aged man with Graves' hyperthyroidism. Sequenced input: blood. The chain joins TRBV29-1 to TRBJ2-1; D may be TRBD2 (5 bases). The CDR3 reads CSVDRPGKNEQFF. CDR3 bases: TGCAGCGTTGATCGGCCGGGGAAGAATGAGCAGTTCTTC.